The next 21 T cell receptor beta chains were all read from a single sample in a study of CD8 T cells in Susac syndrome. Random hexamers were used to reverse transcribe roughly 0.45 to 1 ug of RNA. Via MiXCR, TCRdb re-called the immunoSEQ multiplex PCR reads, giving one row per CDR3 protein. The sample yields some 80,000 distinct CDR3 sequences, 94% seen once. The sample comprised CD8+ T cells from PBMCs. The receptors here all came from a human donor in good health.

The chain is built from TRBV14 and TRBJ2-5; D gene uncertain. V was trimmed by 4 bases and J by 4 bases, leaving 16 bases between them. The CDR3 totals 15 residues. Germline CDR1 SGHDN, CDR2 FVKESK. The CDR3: CASSPQARAVETQYF. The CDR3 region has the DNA TGTGCCAGCAGCCCCCAGGCTCGGGCCGTAGAGACCCAGTACTTC. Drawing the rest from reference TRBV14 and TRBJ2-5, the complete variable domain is EAGVTQFPSHSVIEKGQTVTLRCDPISGHDNLYWYRRVMGKEIKFLLHFVKESKQDESGMPNNRFLAERTGGTYSTLKVQPAELEDSGVYFCASSPQARAVETQYFGPGTRLLVL.

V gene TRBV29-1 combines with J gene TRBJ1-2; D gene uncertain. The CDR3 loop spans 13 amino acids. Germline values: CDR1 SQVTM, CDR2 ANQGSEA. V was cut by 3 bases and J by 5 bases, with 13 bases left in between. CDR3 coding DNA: TGCAGCGTTGACGAGACTCCTGCGTATGGCTACACCTTC. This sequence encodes CSVDETPAYGYTF.

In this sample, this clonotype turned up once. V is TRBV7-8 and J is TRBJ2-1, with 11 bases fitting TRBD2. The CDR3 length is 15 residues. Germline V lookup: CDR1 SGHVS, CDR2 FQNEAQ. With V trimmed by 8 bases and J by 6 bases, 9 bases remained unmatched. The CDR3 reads CASGSTSGSRNEQFF. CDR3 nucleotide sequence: TGTGCCAGCGGATCTACTAGCGGGAGCCGCAATGAGCAGTTCTTC.

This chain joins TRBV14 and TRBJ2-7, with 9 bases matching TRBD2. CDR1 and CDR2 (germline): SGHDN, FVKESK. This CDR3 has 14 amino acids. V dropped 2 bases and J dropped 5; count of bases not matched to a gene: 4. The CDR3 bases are TGTGCCAGCAGCCAAATTGGGACTAGCAACGAGCAGTACTTC. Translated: CASSQIGTSNEQYF.

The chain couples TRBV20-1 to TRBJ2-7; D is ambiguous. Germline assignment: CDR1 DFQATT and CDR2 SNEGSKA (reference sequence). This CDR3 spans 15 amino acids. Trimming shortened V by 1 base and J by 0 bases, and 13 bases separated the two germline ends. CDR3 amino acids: CSARVPGQFSYEQYV. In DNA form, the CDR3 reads TGCAGTGCTAGAGTCCCCGGGCAGTTCTCCTACGAGCAGTACGTC.

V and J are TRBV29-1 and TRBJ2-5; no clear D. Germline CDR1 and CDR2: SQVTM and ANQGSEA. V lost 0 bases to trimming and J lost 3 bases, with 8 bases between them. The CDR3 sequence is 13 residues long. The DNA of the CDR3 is TGCAGCGTTGAAGAGGGGATGGAAGAGACCCAGTACTTC. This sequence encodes CSVEEGMEETQYF.

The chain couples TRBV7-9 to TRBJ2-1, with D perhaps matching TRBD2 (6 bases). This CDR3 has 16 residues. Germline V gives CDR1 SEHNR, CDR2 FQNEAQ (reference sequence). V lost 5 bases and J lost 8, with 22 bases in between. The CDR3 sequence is CASSTSRDHMGHEQFF. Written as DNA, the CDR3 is TGTGCCAGCAGCACTAGCCGGGACCACATGGGACATGAGCAGTTCTTC.

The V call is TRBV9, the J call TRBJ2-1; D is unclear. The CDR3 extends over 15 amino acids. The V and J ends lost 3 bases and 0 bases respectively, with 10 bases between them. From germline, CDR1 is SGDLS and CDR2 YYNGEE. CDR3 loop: CASSAPQSSYNEQFF. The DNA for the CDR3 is TGTGCCAGCAGCGCTCCGCAGAGCTCCTACAATGAGCAGTTCTTC.

CDR3 amino acids: CASSHYKQGAGETQYF. Written as DNA, the CDR3 is TGCGCCAGCAGTCATTACAAACAGGGGGCCGGGGAGACCCAGTACTTC. The chain couples TRBV23-1 to TRBJ2-5, with 9 positions matching TRBD1. TRBV23-1 belongs to the ORF category, with a function that is uncertain. J was trimmed by 5 bases and V by 3 bases; bases with no gene match: 10. CDR3 size: 16 residues.

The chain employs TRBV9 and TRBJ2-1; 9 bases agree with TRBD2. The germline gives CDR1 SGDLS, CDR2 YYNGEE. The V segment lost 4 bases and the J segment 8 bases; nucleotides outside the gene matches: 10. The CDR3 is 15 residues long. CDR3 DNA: TGTGCCAGCAGCCAGACCCCGGGACTAGCCTATGAGCAGTTCTTC. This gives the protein CASSQTPGLAYEQFF.

CDR3 loop: CASSYSKLDSVTDTQYF. The CDR3 DNA is TGTGCCAGCAGTTACTCGAAACTAGACAGCGTCACAGATACGCAGTATTTT. The rearrangement joins TRBV6-2 or TRBV6-3 to TRBJ2-3, with D perhaps matching TRBD1 or TRBD2 (5 bases each). This CDR3 is built from 17 residues. Deletions cut 0 bases from V and 2 bases from J, with 15 bases between. The germline V gene encodes CDR1 MNHEY and CDR2 SVGEGT.

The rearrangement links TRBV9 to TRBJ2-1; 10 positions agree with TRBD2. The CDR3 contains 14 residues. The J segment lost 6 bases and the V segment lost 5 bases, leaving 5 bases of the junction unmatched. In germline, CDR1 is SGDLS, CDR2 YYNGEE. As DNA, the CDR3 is TGTGCCAGCAGAGGACGGACTAGCGGCAATGAGCAGTTCTTC. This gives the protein CASRGRTSGNEQFF.

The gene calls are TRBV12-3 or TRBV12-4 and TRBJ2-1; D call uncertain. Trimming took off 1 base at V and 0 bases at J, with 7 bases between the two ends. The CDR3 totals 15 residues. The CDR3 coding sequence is TGTGCCAGCAGTTTAGACTCAAGCTCCTACAATGAGCAGTTCTTC. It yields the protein CASSLDSSSYNEQFF.

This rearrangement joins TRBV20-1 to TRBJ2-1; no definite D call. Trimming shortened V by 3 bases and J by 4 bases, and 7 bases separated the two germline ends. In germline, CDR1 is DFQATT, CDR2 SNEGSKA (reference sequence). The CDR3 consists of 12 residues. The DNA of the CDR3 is TGCAGTGCTAGGTTTCTGTACAATGAGCAGTTCTTC. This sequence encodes CSARFLYNEQFF.

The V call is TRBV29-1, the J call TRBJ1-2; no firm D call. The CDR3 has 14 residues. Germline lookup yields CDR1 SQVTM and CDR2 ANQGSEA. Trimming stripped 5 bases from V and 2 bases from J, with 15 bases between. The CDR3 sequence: CSVQEWSQNYGYTF. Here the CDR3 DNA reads TGCAGCGTTCAGGAATGGAGTCAGAACTATGGCTACACCTTC.

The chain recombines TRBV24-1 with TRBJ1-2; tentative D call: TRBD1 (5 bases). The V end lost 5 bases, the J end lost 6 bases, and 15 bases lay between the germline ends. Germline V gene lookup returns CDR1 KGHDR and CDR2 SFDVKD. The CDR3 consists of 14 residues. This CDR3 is CATSGPGTDDGYTF. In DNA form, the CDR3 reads TGTGCCACCAGTGGGCCCGGGACGGATGATGGCTACACCTTC.

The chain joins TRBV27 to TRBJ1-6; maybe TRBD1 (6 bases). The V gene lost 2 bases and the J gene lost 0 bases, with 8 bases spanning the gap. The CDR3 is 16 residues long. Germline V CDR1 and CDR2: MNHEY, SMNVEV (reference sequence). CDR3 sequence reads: CASSLQDSSYNSPLHF. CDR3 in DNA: TGTGCCAGCAGTTTACAGGACAGCTCCTATAATTCACCCCTCCACTTT.

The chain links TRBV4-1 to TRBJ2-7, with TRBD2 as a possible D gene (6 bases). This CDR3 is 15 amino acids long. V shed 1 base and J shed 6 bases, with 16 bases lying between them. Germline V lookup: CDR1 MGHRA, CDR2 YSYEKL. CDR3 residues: CASSQGPRSGREQYF. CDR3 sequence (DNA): TGCGCCAGCAGCCAAGGACCGAGAAGCGGGCGCGAGCAGTACTTC.

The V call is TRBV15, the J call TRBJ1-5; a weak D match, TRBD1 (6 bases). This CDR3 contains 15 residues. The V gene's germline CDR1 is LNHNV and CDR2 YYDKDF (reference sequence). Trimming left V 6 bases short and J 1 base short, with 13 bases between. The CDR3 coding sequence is TGTGCCACCAGGCTAGGGGGGGAAAGCAATCAGCCCCAGCATTTT. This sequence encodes CATRLGGESNQPQHF.

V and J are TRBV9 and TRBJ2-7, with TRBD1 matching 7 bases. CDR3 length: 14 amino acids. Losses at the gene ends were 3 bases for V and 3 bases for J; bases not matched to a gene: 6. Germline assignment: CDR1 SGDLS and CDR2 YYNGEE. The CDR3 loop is CASSARDRDYEQYF. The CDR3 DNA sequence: TGTGCCAGCAGCGCCCGCGACAGGGACTACGAGCAGTACTTC. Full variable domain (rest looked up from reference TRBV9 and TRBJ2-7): DSGVTQTPKHLITATGQRVTLRCSPRSGDLSVYWYQQSLDQGLQFLIQYYNGEERAKGNILERFSAQQFPDLHSELNLSSLELGDSALYFCASSARDRDYEQYFGPGTRLTVT.

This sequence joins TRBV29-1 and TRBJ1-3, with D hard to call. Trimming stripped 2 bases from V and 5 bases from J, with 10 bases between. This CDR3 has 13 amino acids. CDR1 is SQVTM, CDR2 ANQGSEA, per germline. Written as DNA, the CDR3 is TGCAGCGTTGAAACAGCAGGTCGAAACACCATATATTTT. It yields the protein CSVETAGRNTIYF.